Below, 3 T cell receptor beta chains from the same sample are listed, as sequenced in a study of identical twins. TCRdb redid the calling of the 5' RACE reads with MiXCR, one entry per CDR3 protein. In the table there are 1.5 million to 2 million distinct CDR3 sequences, about 30% of which are singletons. The material sequenced was cord blood. The source of these receptors is a newborn girl in good health.

This clonotype was counted a few times. The rearrangement uses TRBV15 and TRBJ2-5; D call uncertain. V gave up 4 bases and J gave up 5 bases, with 17 bases separating them. Germline V gives CDR1 LNHNV, CDR2 YYDKDF (reference sequence). The CDR3 sequence is 15 residues long. CDR3 loop: CATSTALGSYETQYF. The CDR3 region has the DNA TGTGCCACCAGCACCGCCCTTGGGTCCTACGAGACCCAGTACTTC.

This clonotype has at least ten counts. The rearrangement uses TRBV28 and TRBJ1-6; TRBD1 is a possible D gene (6 bases). There are 14 residues in the CDR3. Germline V CDR1 and CDR2: MDHEN, SYDVKM. Trimming left V 4 bases short and J 7 bases short, with 11 bases between. CDR3 DNA sequence: TGTGCCAGCAGTTATAACAGGGCCAATTCACCCCTCCACTTT. Amino acid sequence: CASSYNRANSPLHF.

V is TRBV6-2 or TRBV6-3 and J is TRBJ2-5, with D perhaps TRBD1 or TRBD2 (6 bases each). This CDR3 spans 15 amino acids. The germline V gene has CDR1 MNHEY and CDR2 SVGEGT. V lost 0 bases, J lost 4 bases, and 12 bases lay in between. CDR3 sequence reads: CASSYSSPGAETQYF. CDR3 nucleotide sequence: TGTGCCAGCAGTTACTCGAGCCCGGGGGCAGAGACCCAGTACTTC.